This TCR beta chain was obtained from a study of T cell changes during pregnancy in multiple sclerosis (dated by TCRdb to the late 2010s). Looking at the study overall: In women with multiple sclerosis, the researchers looked at how the T cell repertoire shifted as pregnancy progressed.

The library was made by the immunoSEQ multiplex PCR assay. TCRdb took this table from immuneACCESS and kept in-frame rearrangements with V and J called. Such tables lack part of the clones; where checked against another copy, unresolved V genes explain under half of the gap, and the rest is unexplained. This sample comprises 100,000 to 130,000 clones, under 95% of them detected only once. In total, the top ten clones hold less than 0.85% of the sample. The CDR3 has 12 amino acids, counting the end cysteine and phenylalanine. The retained sequence is limited to the CDR3, 36 bases, with the frame set at the first base. From the germline V gene, CDR1 is SGHDN and CDR2 is FVKESK. Trimming takes 3 bases from V and 2 bases from J, and the germline ends sit 4 bases apart. Turning to this clone: What this receptor recognizes is not known. No much larger clone exists at a distance of one base, and base qualities are not known.

The material was peripheral blood, obtained in the third trimester of pregnancy. The sequence derives from a female donor in good health, enrolled as a control in a pregnancy study. The chain is encoded by TRBV14 joined to TRBJ1-2; the D gene is unclear. The CDR3 has the sequence CASSQRNYGYTF. The sequenced DNA is TGTGCCAGCAGCCAGAGAAACTATGGCTACACCTTC.